This T cell receptor (beta chain) originates from a study of blood T cell repertoires in COVID-19. Turning to the study itself: Sites in the United States, Italy and Spain provided acute and convalescent COVID-19 samples.

This clone was seen a single time. In the source study's methods: It was from reference gene primer amplification that nucleated cell counts were estimated. Generated by immunoSEQ multiplex PCR, the TCRdb table keeps only in-frame clones and is missing some. D and trimming were read from the DNA, whereas the V and J calls and clone size are those reported in that table. This sample has 150,000 to 200,000 clones, with around nine tenths found just once. Sequencing was carried out using peripheral blood. The receptor's source is a man in his sixties or seventies with acute or convalescent COVID-19.

The CDR3 coding sequence is TGTGCCAGCAGCCCGGGGGGCGGGGGCCTCTATTACGAGCAGTACTTC. It specifies CASSPGGGGLYYEQYF. This sequence joins TRBV28 and TRBJ2-7; maybe TRBD2 (7 bases). The CDR3 covers 16 residues. V lost 6 bases, J lost 4 bases, and 22 bases lay in between. Germline V gives CDR1 MDHEN, CDR2 SYDVKM.